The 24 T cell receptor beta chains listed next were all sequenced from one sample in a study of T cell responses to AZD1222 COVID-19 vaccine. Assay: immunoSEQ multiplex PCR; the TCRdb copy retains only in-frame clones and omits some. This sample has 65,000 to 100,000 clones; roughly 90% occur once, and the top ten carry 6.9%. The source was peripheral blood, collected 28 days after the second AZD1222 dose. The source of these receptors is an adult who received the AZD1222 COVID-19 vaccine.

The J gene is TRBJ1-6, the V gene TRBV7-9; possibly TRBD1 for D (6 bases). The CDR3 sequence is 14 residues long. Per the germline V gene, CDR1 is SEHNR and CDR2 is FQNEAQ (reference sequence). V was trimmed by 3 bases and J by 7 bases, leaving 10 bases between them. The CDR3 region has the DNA TGTGCCAGCAGCTTGACGACAGGCAATTCACCCCTCCACTTT. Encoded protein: CASSLTTGNSPLHF. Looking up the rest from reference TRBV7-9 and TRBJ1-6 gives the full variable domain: DTGVSQNPRHKITKRGQNVTFRCDPISEHNRLYWYRQTLGQGPEFLTYFQNEAQLEKSRLLSDRFSAERPKGSFSTLEIQRTEQGDSAMYLCASSLTTGNSPLHFGNGTRLTVT.

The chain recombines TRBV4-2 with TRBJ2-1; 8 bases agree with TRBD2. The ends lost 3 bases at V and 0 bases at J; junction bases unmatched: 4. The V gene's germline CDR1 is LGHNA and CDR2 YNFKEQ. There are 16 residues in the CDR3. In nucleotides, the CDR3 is TGTGCCAGCAGCCAGACTAGCGTCAGCTCCTACAATGAGCAGTTCTTC. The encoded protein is CASSQTSVSSYNEQFF.

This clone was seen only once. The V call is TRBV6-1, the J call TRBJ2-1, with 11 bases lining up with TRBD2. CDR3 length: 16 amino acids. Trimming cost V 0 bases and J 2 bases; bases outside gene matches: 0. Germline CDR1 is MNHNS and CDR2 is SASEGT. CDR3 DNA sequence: TGTGCCAGCAGTGAAGCTAGCGGGAGGGCCTACAATGAGCAGTTCTTC. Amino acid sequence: CASSEASGRAYNEQFF.

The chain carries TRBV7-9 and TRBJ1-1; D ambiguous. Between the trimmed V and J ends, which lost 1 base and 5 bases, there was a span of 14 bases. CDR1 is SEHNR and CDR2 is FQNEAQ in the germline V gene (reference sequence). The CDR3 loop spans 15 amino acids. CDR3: CASSLDTRVRTEAFF. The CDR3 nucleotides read TGTGCCAGCAGCTTAGATACGAGGGTAAGGACTGAAGCTTTCTTT.

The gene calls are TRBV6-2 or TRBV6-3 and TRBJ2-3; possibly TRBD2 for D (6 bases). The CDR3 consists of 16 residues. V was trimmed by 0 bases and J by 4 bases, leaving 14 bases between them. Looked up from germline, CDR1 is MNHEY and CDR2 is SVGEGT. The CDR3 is CASSYSYTSRPDTQYF. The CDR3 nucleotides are TGTGCCAGCAGTTACTCTTATACTAGCCGCCCAGATACGCAGTATTTT.

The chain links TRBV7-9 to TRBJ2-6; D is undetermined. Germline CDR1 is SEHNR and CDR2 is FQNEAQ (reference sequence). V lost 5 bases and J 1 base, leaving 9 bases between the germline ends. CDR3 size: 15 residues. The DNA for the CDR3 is TGTGCCAGCAGCCGATCCCAGTCTGGGGCCAACGTCCTGACTTTC. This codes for CASSRSQSGANVLTF. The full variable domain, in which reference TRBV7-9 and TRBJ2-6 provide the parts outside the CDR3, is DTGVSQNPRHKITKRGQNVTFRCDPISEHNRLYWYRQTLGQGPEFLTYFQNEAQLEKSRLLSDRFSAERPKGSFSTLEIQRTEQGDSAMYLCASSRSQSGANVLTFGAGSRLTVL.

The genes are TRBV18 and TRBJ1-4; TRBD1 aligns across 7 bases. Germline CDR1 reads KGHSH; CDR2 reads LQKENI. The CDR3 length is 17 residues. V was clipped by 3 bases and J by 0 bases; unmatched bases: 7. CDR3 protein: CASSPAQGEATNEKLFF. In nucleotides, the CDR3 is TGTGCCAGCTCACCCGCGCAGGGGGAGGCAACTAATGAAAAACTGTTTTTT.

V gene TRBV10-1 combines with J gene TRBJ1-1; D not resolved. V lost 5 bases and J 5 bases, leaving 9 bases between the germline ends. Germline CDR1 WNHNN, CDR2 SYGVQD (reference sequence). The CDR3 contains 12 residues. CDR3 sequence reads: CASSYDATEAFF. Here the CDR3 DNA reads TGCGCCAGCAGTTATGACGCGACTGAAGCTTTCTTT.

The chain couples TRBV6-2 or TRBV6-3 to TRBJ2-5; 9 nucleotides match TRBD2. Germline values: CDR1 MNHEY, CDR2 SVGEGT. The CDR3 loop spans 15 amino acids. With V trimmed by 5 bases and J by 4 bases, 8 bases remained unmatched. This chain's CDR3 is CASSPYGGRGETQYF. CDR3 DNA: TGTGCCAGCAGTCCCTATGGCGGGAGGGGAGAGACCCAGTACTTC.

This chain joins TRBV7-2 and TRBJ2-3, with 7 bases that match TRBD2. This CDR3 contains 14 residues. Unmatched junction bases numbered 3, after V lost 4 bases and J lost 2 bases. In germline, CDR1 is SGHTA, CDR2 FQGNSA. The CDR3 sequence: CASSSSGPTDTQYF. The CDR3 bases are TGTGCCAGCAGCTCTAGCGGTCCCACAGATACGCAGTATTTT.

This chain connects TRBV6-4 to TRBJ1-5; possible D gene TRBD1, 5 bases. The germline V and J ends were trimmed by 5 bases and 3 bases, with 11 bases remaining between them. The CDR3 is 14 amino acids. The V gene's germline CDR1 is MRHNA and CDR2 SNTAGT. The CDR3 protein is CASSPSGDNQPQHF. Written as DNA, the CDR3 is TGTGCCAGCAGTCCTTCGGGGGACAATCAGCCCCAGCATTTT.

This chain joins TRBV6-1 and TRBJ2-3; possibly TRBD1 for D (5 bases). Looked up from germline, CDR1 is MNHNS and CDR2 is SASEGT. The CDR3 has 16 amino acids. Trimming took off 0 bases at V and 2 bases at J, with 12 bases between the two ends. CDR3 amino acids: CASSEAKTEYTDTQYF. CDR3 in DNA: TGTGCCAGCAGTGAAGCGAAGACAGAATACACAGATACGCAGTATTTT.

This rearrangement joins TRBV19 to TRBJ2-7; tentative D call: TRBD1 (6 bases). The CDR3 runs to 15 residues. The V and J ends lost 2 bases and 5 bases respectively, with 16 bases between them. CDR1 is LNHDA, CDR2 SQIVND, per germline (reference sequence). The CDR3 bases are TGTGCCAGTAGTATAAAAGGAACAGGGACAAACGAGCAGTACTTC. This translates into CASSIKGTGTNEQYF.

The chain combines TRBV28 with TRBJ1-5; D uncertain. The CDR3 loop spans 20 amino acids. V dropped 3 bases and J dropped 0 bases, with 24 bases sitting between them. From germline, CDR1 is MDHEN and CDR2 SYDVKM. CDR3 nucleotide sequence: TGTGCCAGCAGTTTTGGAATTTTCTCCCCGAGTGAATATAGCAATCAGCCCCAGCATTTT. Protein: CASSFGIFSPSEYSNQPQHF.

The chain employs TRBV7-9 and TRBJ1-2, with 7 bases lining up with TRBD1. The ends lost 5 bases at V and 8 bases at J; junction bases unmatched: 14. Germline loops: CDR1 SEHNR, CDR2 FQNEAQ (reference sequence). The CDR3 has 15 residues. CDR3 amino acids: CASSPQSPGGVGYTF. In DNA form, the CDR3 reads TGTGCCAGCAGCCCCCAGAGTCCAGGGGGAGTAGGCTACACCTTC.

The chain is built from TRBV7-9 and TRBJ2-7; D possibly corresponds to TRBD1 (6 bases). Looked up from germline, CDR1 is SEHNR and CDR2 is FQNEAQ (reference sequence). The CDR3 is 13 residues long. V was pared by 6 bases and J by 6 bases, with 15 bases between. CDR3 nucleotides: TGTGCCAGCAGGGGGAGACAGGAAGTCGAGCAGTACTTC. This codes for CASRGRQEVEQYF.

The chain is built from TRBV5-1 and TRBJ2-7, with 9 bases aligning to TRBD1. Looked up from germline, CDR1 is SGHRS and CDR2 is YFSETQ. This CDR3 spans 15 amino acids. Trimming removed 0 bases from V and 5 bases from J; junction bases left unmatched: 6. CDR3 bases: TGCGCCAGCAGCTTGGAAGGGACAGGGTACAACGAGCAGTACTTC. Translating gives CASSLEGTGYNEQYF. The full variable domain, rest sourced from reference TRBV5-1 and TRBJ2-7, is KAGVTQTPRYLIKTRGQQVTLSCSPISGHRSVSWYQQTPGQGLQFLFEYFSETQRNKGNFPGRFSGRQFSNSRSEMNVSTLELGDSALYLCASSLEGTGYNEQYFGPGTRLTVT.

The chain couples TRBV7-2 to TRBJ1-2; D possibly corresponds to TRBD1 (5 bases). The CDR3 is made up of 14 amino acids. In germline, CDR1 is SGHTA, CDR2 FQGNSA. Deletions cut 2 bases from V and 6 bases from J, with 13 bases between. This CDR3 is CASSLFGAADGYTF. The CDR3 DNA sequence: TGTGCCAGCAGCTTATTCGGGGCAGCGGATGGCTACACCTTC. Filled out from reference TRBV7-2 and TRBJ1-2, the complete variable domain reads GAGVSQSPSNKVTEKGKDVELRCDPISGHTALYWYRQSLGQGLEFLIYFQGNSAPDKSGLPSDRFSAERTGGSVSTLTIQRTQQEDSAVYLCASSLFGAADGYTFGSGTRLTVV.

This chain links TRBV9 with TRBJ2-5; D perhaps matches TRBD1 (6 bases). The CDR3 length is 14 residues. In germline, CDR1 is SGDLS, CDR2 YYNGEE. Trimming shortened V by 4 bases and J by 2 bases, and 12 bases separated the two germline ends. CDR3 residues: CASSQGGVQETQYF. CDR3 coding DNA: TGTGCCAGCAGCCAAGGGGGAGTACAAGAGACCCAGTACTTC. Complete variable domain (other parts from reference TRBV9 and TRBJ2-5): DSGVTQTPKHLITATGQRVTLRCSPRSGDLSVYWYQQSLDQGLQFLIQYYNGEERAKGNILERFSAQQFPDLHSELNLSSLELGDSALYFCASSQGGVQETQYFGPGTRLLVL.

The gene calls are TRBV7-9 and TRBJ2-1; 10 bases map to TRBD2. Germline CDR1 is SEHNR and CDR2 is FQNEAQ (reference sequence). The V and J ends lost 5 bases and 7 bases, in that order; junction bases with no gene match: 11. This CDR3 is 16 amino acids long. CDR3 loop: CASSKGASGSWNEQFF. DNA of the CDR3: TGTGCCAGCAGCAAGGGGGCTAGCGGGAGTTGGAATGAGCAGTTCTTC.

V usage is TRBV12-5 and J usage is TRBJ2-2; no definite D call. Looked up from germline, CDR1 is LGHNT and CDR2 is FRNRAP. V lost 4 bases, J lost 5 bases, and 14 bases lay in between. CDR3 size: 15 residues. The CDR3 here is CASGSSPSITGELFF. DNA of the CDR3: TGTGCTAGTGGTTCTTCCCCCAGCATAACCGGGGAGCTGTTTTTT. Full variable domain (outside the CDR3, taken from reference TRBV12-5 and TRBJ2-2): DARVTQTPRHKVTEMGQEVTMRCQPILGHNTVFWYRQTMMQGLELLAYFRNRAPLDDSGMPKDRFSAEMPDATLATLKIQPSEPRDSAVYFCASGSSPSITGELFFGEGSRLTVL.

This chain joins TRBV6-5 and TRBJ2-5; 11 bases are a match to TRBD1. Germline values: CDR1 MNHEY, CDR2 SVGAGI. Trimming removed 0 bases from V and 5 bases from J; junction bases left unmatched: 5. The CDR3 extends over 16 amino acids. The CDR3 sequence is CASSYSGTGGWETQYF. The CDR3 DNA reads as TGTGCCAGCAGTTACTCGGGGACAGGGGGTTGGGAGACCCAGTACTTC.

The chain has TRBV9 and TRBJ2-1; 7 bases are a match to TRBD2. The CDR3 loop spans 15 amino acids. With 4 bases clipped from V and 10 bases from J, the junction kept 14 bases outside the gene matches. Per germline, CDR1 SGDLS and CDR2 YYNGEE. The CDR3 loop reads CASSPGTNEPSEQFF. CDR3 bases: TGTGCCAGCAGCCCGGGGACTAACGAACCCTCGGAGCAGTTCTTC.

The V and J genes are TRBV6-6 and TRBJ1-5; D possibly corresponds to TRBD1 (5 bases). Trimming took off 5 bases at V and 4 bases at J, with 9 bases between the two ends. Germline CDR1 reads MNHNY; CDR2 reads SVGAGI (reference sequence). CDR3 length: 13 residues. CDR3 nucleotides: TGTGCCAGCAGTGTAGGGGTGAATCAGCCCCAGCATTTT. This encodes CASSVGVNQPQHF.